A single sample gave rise to the 24 T cell receptor beta chains below, sequenced in a study of cytomegalovirus exposure and HLA in healthy donors. 13 Jbeta primers and 60 Vbeta primers were used for the PCR. Sequencing used immunoSEQ multiplex PCR; TCRdb keeps in-frame clones, though not all of them. The table shows more than 90,000 clones, with about 75% occurring only once. The sequenced material came from PBMCs. The receptors were gathered from a man aged 35-49 years in good health and CMV-seropositive.

The chain joins TRBV5-1 to TRBJ2-7, with 7 positions matching TRBD1. Germline CDR1 and CDR2: SGHRS and YFSETQ. V dropped 0 bases and J dropped 6; count of bases not matched to a gene: 9. This CDR3 is built from 15 residues. CDR3 sequence (DNA): TGCGCCAGCAGCTTGGGGGGGACAGTGCGTGGCGAGCAGTACTTC. Translating gives CASSLGGTVRGEQYF.

This clone showed up just a few times. The V and J genes are TRBV7-9 and TRBJ2-3; 8 bases are shared with TRBD2. Germline assignment: CDR1 SEHNR and CDR2 FQNEAQ (reference sequence). J lost 5 bases, V lost 3 bases, and 10 bases had no gene match. The CDR3 consists of 16 residues. The CDR3 here is CASSFGPAGEVDTQYF. CDR3 coding DNA: TGTGCCAGCAGCTTTGGTCCAGCGGGAGAAGTAGATACGCAGTATTTT.

The chain joins TRBV7-3 to TRBJ1-2, with D hard to call. CDR3 length equals 14 residues. Germline CDR1 SGHTA, CDR2 FQGTGA. V lost 1 base and J 5 bases, leaving 11 bases between the germline ends. CDR3 DNA: TGTGCCAGCAGCTTAAGTGGCGGGGAATATGGCTACACCTTC. Protein sequence: CASSLSGGEYGYTF. Full variable domain (remainder filled in from reference TRBV7-3 and TRBJ1-2): GAGVSQTPSNKVTEKGKYVELRCDPISGHTALYWYRQSLGQGPEFLIYFQGTGAADDSGLPNDRFFAVRPEGSVSTLKIQRTERGDSAVYLCASSLSGGEYGYTFGSGTRLTVV.

The chain uses TRBV19 and TRBJ1-2; 7 bases fit TRBD1. The CDR3 contains 14 residues. The junction had 4 bases not matched to a gene; V was cut back by 6 bases and J by 0 bases. CDR1 LNHDA and CDR2 SQIVND come from the germline V gene (reference sequence). CDR3 loop: CASSATGPNYGYTF. Here the CDR3 DNA reads TGTGCCAGTAGCGCGACAGGGCCTAACTATGGCTACACCTTC.

This clone was counted only a few times. V gene TRBV6-1 combines with J gene TRBJ2-3; the D gene is possibly TRBD2 (5 bases). The V and J ends lost 4 bases and 6 bases respectively, with 17 bases between them. Looked up from germline, CDR1 is MNHNS and CDR2 is SASEGT. This CDR3 is built from 15 residues. The CDR3 nucleotides are TGTGCCAGCAGTGTTGGGAGCGCACCACCGGATACGCAGTATTTT. Protein product: CASSVGSAPPDTQYF.

This clone was seen more than once but under ten times. The genes are TRBV21-1 and TRBJ2-3; the table's TRBD2 call for D was not verified on the DNA. TRBV21-1 is noted as a pseudogene. The CDR3 length is 14 residues. The chain's CDR3 is CVPPAAGWPDTQYF. The CDR3 DNA sequence: TGTGTCCCACCGGCGGCGGGATGGCCAGATACGCAGTATTTT.

This chain links TRBV5-6 with TRBJ2-1, with TRBD2 identical over 8 bases. Germline-derived CDR1 and CDR2 are SGHDT and YYEEEE. Trimming at V came to 2 bases and at J to 5 bases, leaving 3 bases not matched to a gene. The CDR3 extends over 14 amino acids. CDR3 sequence: CASSFSGGHNEQFF. The CDR3, as DNA: TGTGCCAGCAGCTTCAGCGGGGGCCACAATGAGCAGTTCTTC.

This clone was observed once. The rearrangement links TRBV6-5 to TRBJ1-1; 7 bases line up with TRBD1. The ends lost 6 bases at V and 4 bases at J; junction bases unmatched: 8. The CDR3 totals 14 residues. Looked up from germline, CDR1 is MNHEY and CDR2 is SVGAGI. CDR3 coding DNA: TGTGCCAGCAGACGCCCACAGGGGACCACTGAAGCTTTCTTT. Translation: CASRRPQGTTEAFF.

This clone was observed a few times. V usage is TRBV9 and J usage is TRBJ2-1; TRBD1 matches at 8 bases. The V gene's germline CDR1 is SGDLS and CDR2 YYNGEE. The CDR3 extends over 14 amino acids. J was trimmed by 6 bases and V by 3 bases; bases with no gene match: 5. The CDR3 bases are TGTGCCAGCAGCGCGGGACAGGCCACCAATGAGCAGTTCTTC. Amino acids: CASSAGQATNEQFF.

This rearrangement joins TRBV28 to TRBJ2-7; unclear D gene. Per the germline V gene, CDR1 is MDHEN and CDR2 is SYDVKM. The CDR3 sequence is 11 residues long. The V and J ends lost 7 bases and 4 bases respectively, with 8 bases between them. In DNA, the CDR3 is TGTGCCAGCAACAATTGGTACGAGCAGTACTTC. Translating gives CASNNWYEQYF.

The rearrangement joins TRBV5-6 to TRBJ1-1; no clear D gene. CDR3 length equals 15 residues. Looked up from germline, CDR1 is SGHDT and CDR2 is YYEEEE. Deletions cut 1 base from V and 1 base from J, with 11 bases between. Here the CDR3 DNA reads TGTGCCAGCAGCTTGTCTCCAGCGACGAACACTGAAGCTTTCTTT. Its translation is CASSLSPATNTEAFF.

The CDR3 DNA follows: TGCGCCAGCAGTGATAAGCGGGAGGGCCATTGGGTACACAATGAGCAGTTCTTC. Protein sequence: CASSDKREGHWVHNEQFF. The chain combines TRBV10-2 with TRBJ2-1; TRBD2 agrees at 10 bases. Looked up from germline, CDR1 is WSHSY and CDR2 is SAAADI. CDR3 length: 18 amino acids. J was trimmed by 5 bases and V by 3 bases; bases with no gene match: 13.

The V gene is TRBV7-6, the J gene TRBJ1-2, with 8 bases matching TRBD1. Germline CDR1 and CDR2: SGHVS and FNYEAQ. The CDR3 is 14 residues long. V was pared by 5 bases and J by 2 bases, with 4 bases of the junction left unmatched. CDR3 amino acids: CASSPDRGNYGYTF. The CDR3 nucleotides are TGTGCCAGCAGCCCAGACAGGGGCAACTATGGCTACACCTTC.

The chain is built from TRBV5-4 and TRBJ1-6, with D uncertain. This CDR3 region has 14 residues. V was cut by 0 bases and J by 1 base, with 2 bases left in between. In germline, CDR1 is SGHNT, CDR2 YYREEE (reference sequence). CDR3 protein: CASSLASYNSPLHF. DNA of the CDR3: TGTGCCAGCAGCTTGGCTTCCTATAATTCACCCCTCCACTTT.

The chain is built from TRBV7-2 and TRBJ2-1; tentatively, D is TRBD2 (6 bases). In germline, CDR1 is SGHTA, CDR2 FQGNSA. There are 12 residues in the CDR3. V was trimmed by 6 bases and J by 10 bases, leaving 13 bases between them. Here the CDR3 DNA reads TGTGCCAGCAGTCAGCCGGGACTCGAGCAGTTCTTC. Encoded protein: CASSQPGLEQFF.

The rearrangement links TRBV9 to TRBJ1-1; D ambiguous. Germline V CDR1 and CDR2: SGDLS, YYNGEE. V lost 2 bases to trimming and J lost 2 bases, with 7 bases between them. The CDR3 covers 13 residues. The CDR3, as DNA: TGTGCCAGCAGCGTTTCAGGAAACACTGAAGCTTTCTTT. Its translation: CASSVSGNTEAFF.

V gene TRBV7-2 combines with J gene TRBJ2-7; 8 bases agree with TRBD2. Germline-derived CDR1 and CDR2 are SGHTA and FQGNSA. The CDR3 runs 15 residues. The V and J ends lost 5 bases and 6 bases, in that order; junction bases with no gene match: 12. CDR3 residues: CASSTNRGGRFEQYF. In nucleotides, the CDR3 is TGTGCCAGCAGCACTAATCGGGGGGGCCGGTTCGAGCAGTACTTC.

V gene TRBV6-5 combines with J gene TRBJ1-1; TRBD1 is a possible D gene (5 bases). CDR3 size: 12 residues. Trimming cost V 2 bases and J 7 bases, with 8 bases left between them. The germline gives CDR1 MNHEY, CDR2 SVGAGI. CDR3 sequence (DNA): TGTGCCAGCAGTTACCGGACACTTGAAGCTTTCTTT. It translates to CASSYRTLEAFF.

This chain connects TRBV10-3 to TRBJ2-3; TRBD1 might be the D (5 bases). The CDR3 spans 13 residues. The ends were cut back, 0 bases at V and 5 bases at J, with 6 bases in the middle. In germline, CDR1 is ENHRY, CDR2 SYGVKD. CDR3 in amino acids: CAISESRGDTQYF. The CDR3, as DNA: TGTGCCATCAGTGAGTCTAGGGGAGATACGCAGTATTTT.

The J gene is TRBJ2-3, the V gene TRBV5-4; 7 bases map to TRBD2. The CDR3 sequence is 17 residues long. The germline gives CDR1 SGHNT, CDR2 YYREEE (reference sequence). The trim removed 2 bases at V and 0 bases at J, leaving 9 bases unmatched. The CDR3 loop is CASSLRLADTSTDTQYF. The CDR3 DNA follows: TGTGCCAGCAGCTTACGTCTAGCGGATACTAGCACAGATACGCAGTATTTT. Variable domain in full (rest from reference TRBV5-4 and TRBJ2-3): ETGVTQSPTHLIKTRGQQVTLRCSSQSGHNTVSWYQQALGQGPQFIFQYYREEENGRGNFPPRFSGLQFPNYSSELNVNALELDDSALYLCASSLRLADTSTDTQYFGPGTRLTVL.

The chain combines TRBV7-9 with TRBJ2-1, with 8 bases fitting TRBD2. Germline CDR1 SEHNR, CDR2 FQNEAQ (reference sequence). There are 14 residues in the CDR3. The V and J ends lost 5 bases and 8 bases, in that order; junction bases with no gene match: 8. CDR3: CASSETSVWDEQFF. The DNA for the CDR3 is TGTGCCAGCAGCGAGACTAGCGTTTGGGATGAGCAGTTCTTC. The entire variable domain, with the rest obtained from reference TRBV7-9 and TRBJ2-1, is as follows: DTGVSQNPRHKITKRGQNVTFRCDPISEHNRLYWYRQTLGQGPEFLTYFQNEAQLEKSRLLSDRFSAERPKGSFSTLEIQRTEQGDSAMYLCASSETSVWDEQFFGPGTRLTVL.

V usage is TRBV30 and J usage is TRBJ2-7; D gene ambiguous. Germline CDR1 and CDR2: GTSNPN and SVGIG (reference sequence). Trimming removed 0 bases at V and 3 bases at J, with 6 bases between. This CDR3 contains 12 residues. CDR3 loop: CAWSVFIYEQYF. As DNA, the CDR3 is TGTGCCTGGAGTGTATTCATCTACGAGCAGTACTTC.

This chain links TRBV6-6 with TRBJ1-5; D may be TRBD1 (5 bases). V was pared by 5 bases and J by 7 bases, with 12 bases between. The V gene's germline CDR1 is MNHNY and CDR2 SVGAGI (reference sequence). The CDR3 runs to 13 residues. The CDR3 bases are TGTGCCAGCAGTCTCGGACACGCCCAGCCCCAGCATTTT. The encoded protein is CASSLGHAQPQHF.

The V call is TRBV10-3, the J call TRBJ2-7; D remains ambiguous. The V gene lost 10 bases and the J gene lost 2 bases, with 12 bases spanning the gap. CDR3 length: 12 residues. Germline V gene data show CDR1 as ENHRY and CDR2 as SYGVKD. The CDR3 DNA follows: TGTGCCAGCAGCCTGTTCCCCTACGAGCAGTACTTC. It codes for CASSLFPYEQYF.